This T cell receptor (beta chain) was obtained from a study of T cells after yellow fever vaccination. Study-wide context: Some fractions had low cell numbers, and these were prepared with SMART-Seq v4 Ultra Low Input. The study, taken as a whole, reports: The booster response re-showed most primary clones: 95% to 96% CD4, roughly 91% CD8. Though weaker, the secondary response peaked faster, on day 5 versus 15.

The CDR3 extends over 14 amino acids. Trimming removed 7 bases from V and 0 bases from J, with 13 bases in between. Germline CDR1 SQVTM, CDR2 ANQGSEA. TCRdb re-derived calls from the 5' RACE reads in MiXCR, one entry per CDR3 protein. The sample holds approximately 300,000 distinct CDR3 sequences, about 8.7% seen once. This clonotype was recorded many times. What it binds is unknown. This clonotype originated in a man aged 18 to 29 who received the YFV17D yellow fever vaccine. The sequencing used PBMCs, collected on the day of the first yellow fever vaccination. The rearrangement uses TRBV29-1 and TRBJ1-3, with D hard to call. CDR3 in DNA: TGCAGCGCCTTGGACCCTAACTCTGGAAACACCATATATTTT. This translates into CSALDPNSGNTIYF.